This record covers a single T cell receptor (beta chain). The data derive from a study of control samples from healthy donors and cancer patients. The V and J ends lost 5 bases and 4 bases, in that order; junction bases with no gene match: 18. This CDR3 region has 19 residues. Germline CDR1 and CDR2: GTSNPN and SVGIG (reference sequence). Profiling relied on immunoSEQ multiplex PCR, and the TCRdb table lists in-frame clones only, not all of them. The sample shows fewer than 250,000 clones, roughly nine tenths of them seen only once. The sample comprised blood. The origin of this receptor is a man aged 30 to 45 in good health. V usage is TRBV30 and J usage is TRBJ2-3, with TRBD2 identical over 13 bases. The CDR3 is CAWEPEGLGTSGVPDTQYF. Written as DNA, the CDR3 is TGTGCCTGGGAACCGGAAGGGCTTGGGACTAGCGGGGTCCCAGATACGCAGTATTTT.